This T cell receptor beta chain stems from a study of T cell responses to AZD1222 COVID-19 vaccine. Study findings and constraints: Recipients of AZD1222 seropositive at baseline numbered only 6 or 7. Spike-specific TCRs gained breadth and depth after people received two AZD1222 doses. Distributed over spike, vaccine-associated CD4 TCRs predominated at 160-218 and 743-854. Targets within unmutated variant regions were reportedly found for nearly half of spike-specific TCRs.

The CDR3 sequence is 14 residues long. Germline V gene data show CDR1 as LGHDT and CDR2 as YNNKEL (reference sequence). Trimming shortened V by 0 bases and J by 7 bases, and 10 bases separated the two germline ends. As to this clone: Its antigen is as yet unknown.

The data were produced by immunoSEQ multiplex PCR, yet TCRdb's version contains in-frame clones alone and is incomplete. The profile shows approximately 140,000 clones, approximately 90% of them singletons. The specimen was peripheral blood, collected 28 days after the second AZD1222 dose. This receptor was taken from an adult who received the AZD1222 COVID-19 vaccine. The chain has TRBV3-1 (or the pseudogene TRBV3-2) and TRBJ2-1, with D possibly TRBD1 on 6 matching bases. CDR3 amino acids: CASSQESDRNEQFF. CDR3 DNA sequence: TGTGCCAGCAGCCAAGAGTCCGACAGGAATGAGCAGTTCTTC.